This TCR beta chain derives from a study of blood T cell repertoires in COVID-19. Across the whole study: The samples span acute and convalescent COVID-19 from the United States, Italy and Spain.

Assay: immunoSEQ multiplex PCR; the TCRdb copy retains only in-frame clones and omits some. The sample yields approximately 200,000 clones, 80% to 90% seen once. This clone has just a few counts. Enrolled through a virtual design, the participants were between roughly 18 and 100 years of age and came from under 25 US areas. People in the exposed group encountered a COVID-19 case within 2 weeks before entering the study. Germline CDR1 and CDR2: SGHRS and YFSETQ. This CDR3 is built from 15 residues. The trim removed 2 bases at V and 2 bases at J, leaving 6 bases unmatched. The sample was PBMCs or T cells enriched from blood (not recorded which). The rearrangement uses TRBV5-1 and TRBJ1-2; 7 bases align to TRBD1. This clonotype originated in a woman between 25 and 40 years old who had been exposed to COVID-19. The CDR3 here is CASSFTDRDNYGYTF. The CDR3 DNA reads as TGCGCCAGCAGCTTCACTGACAGGGACAACTATGGCTACACCTTC.